These T cell receptor beta chains were read from a single sample in a study of blood T cell repertoires in COVID-19. Using immunoSEQ multiplex PCR, the repertoire was profiled, and TCRdb retains in-frame clones only, with some absent. The sample includes 140,000 to 150,000 clones, 80% to 90% seen only once; the top ten take around 0.91%. The sample comprised peripheral blood. The source is a woman aged 45-65 years with acute or convalescent COVID-19. Each CDR3 is given with its conserved first and last residue.

v_gene: TRBV2
j_gene: TRBJ1-3
CDR3aa: CASSENRAGNTIYF

v_gene: TRBV3-1/TRBV3-2
j_gene: TRBJ2-6
CDR3aa: CASSQIVSGANVLTF

v_gene: TRBV9
j_gene: TRBJ1-2
CDR3aa: CASSSPPVRANYGYTF

v_gene: TRBV11-2
j_gene: TRBJ1-4
CDR3aa: CASSVQGSTNEKLFF

v_gene: TRBV5-1
j_gene: TRBJ2-7
CDR3aa: CASSLGQGVSYEQYF

v_gene: TRBV5-4
j_gene: TRBJ2-3
CDR3aa: CASSLSSGGTDTQYF

v_gene: TRBV6-5
j_gene: TRBJ1-1
CDR3aa: CASSYYRDTEAFF

v_gene: TRBV2
j_gene: TRBJ2-3
CDR3aa: CAGSGDTDTQYF

v_gene: TRBV9
j_gene: TRBJ1-2
CDR3aa: CASSVGPGYGYTF

v_gene: TRBV30
j_gene: TRBJ1-1
CDR3aa: CAWSPGSRTEAFF

v_gene: TRBV27
j_gene: TRBJ1-4
CDR3aa: CASSSQPEKLFF

v_gene: TRBV19
j_gene: TRBJ2-7
CDR3aa: CASRPLAGGPEQYF

v_gene: TRBV19
j_gene: TRBJ1-5
CDR3aa: CASSTGGSNQPQHF

v_gene: TRBV30
j_gene: TRBJ1-1
CDR3aa: CAWSVRINSEAFF

v_gene: TRBV24-1
j_gene: TRBJ2-1
CDR3aa: CATSEQAGVSENEQFF

v_gene: TRBV5-8
j_gene: TRBJ1-1
CDR3aa: CASSYRAPGQGAHAGTEAFF

v_gene: TRBV7-6
j_gene: TRBJ2-1
CDR3aa: CASSLPRGVYNEQFF

v_gene: TRBV6-5
j_gene: TRBJ1-2
CDR3aa: CASSYSRGNGYTF

v_gene: TRBV19
j_gene: TRBJ1-6
CDR3aa: CASSPDRGGTLHF

v_gene: TRBV23-1
j_gene: TRBJ1-4
CDR3aa: CASARDIGEKLFF

v_gene: TRBV9
j_gene: TRBJ1-2
CDR3aa: CASSPPPGQGRAYGYTF

v_gene: TRBV7-3
j_gene: TRBJ2-2
CDR3aa: CASSSGTANTGELFF

v_gene: TRBV6-5
j_gene: TRBJ2-1
CDR3aa: CASSYYRQGAYNEQFF

v_gene: TRBV4-1
j_gene: TRBJ2-3
CDR3aa: CASSRWDRDTDTQYF

v_gene: TRBV5-1
j_gene: TRBJ1-2
CDR3aa: CASSPGQGGDGYTF

v_gene: TRBV30
j_gene: TRBJ1-2
CDR3aa: CAWSVIDGYTF

v_gene: TRBV4-1
j_gene: TRBJ1-2
CDR3aa: CASSQPQQGQANYGYTF

v_gene: TRBV7-9
j_gene: TRBJ2-7
CDR3aa: CASTDFGQGAGEQYF